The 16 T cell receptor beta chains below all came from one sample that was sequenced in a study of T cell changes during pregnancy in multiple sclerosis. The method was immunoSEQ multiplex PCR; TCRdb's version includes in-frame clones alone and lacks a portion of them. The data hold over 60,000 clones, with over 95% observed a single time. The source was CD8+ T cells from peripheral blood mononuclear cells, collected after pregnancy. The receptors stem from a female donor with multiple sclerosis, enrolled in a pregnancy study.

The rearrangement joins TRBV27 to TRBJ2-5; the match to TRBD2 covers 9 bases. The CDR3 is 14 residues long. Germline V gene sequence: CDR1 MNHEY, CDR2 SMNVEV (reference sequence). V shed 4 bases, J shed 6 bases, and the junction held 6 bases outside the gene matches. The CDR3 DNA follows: TGTGCCAGCAGTTCGGGACTAGCTTTGAAGACCCAGTACTTC. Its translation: CASSSGLALKTQYF.

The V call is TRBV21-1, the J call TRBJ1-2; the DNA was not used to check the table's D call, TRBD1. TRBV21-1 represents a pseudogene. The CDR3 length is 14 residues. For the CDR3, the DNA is TGTGCCAGCAGCTCAACCAGGGGGCGGAGGGGCTACACCTTC. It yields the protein CASSSTRGRRGYTF.

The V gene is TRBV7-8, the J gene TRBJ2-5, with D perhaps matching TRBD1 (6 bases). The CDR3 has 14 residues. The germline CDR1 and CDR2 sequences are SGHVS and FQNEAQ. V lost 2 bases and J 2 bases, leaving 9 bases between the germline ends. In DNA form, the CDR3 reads TGTGCCAGCAGCTTAAGGGGGAATCAAGAGACCCAGTACTTC. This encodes CASSLRGNQETQYF.

This CDR3 reads CASSQGPVSSYEQYF. CDR3 nucleotides: TGCGCCAGCAGCCAAGGGCCCGTAAGCTCCTACGAGCAGTACTTC. This rearrangement joins TRBV4-1 to TRBJ2-7; D uncertain. The V and J ends lost 1 base and 0 bases respectively, with 10 bases between them. Germline CDR1 reads MGHRA; CDR2 reads YSYEKL. The CDR3 spans 15 residues.

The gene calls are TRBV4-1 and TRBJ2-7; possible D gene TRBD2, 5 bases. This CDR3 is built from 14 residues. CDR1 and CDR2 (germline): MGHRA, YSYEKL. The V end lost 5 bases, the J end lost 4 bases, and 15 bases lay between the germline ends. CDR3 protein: CASSVRTDSYEQYF. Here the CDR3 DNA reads TGCGCCAGCAGCGTCCGGACTGATAGTTACGAGCAGTACTTC.

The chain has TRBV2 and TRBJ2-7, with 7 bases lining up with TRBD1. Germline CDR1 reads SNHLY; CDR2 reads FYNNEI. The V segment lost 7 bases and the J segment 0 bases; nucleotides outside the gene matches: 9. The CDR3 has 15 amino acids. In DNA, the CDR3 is TGTGCCAGCAAGGTCCTGACAGGGTCCTCCTACGAGCAGTACTTC. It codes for CASKVLTGSSYEQYF.

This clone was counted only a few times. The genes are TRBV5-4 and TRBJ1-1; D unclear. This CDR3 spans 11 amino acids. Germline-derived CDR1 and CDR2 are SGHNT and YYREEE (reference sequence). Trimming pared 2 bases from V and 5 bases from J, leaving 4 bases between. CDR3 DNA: TGTGCCAGCAGCTTCCAGACTGAAGCTTTCTTT. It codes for CASSFQTEAFF.

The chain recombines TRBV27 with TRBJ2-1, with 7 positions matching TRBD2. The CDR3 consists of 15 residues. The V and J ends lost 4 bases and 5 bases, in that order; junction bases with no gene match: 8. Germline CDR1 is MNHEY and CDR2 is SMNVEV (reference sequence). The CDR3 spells CASSWSAGINNEQFF. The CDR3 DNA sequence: TGTGCCAGCAGTTGGTCAGCGGGAATAAACAATGAGCAGTTCTTC.

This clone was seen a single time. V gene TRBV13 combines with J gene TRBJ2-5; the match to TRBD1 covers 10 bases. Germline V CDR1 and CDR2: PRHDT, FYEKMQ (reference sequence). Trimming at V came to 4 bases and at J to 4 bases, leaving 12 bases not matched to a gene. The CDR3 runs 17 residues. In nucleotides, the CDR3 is TGTGCCAGCAGCTGGGGGATCCGACAGGGGGCTCGAGAGACCCAGTACTTC. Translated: CASSWGIRQGARETQYF.

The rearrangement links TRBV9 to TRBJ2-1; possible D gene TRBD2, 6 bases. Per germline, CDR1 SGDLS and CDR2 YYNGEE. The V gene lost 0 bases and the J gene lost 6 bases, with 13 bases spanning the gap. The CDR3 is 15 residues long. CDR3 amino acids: CASSVGVMGGNEQFF. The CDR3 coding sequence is TGTGCCAGCAGCGTAGGGGTCATGGGGGGCAATGAGCAGTTCTTC.

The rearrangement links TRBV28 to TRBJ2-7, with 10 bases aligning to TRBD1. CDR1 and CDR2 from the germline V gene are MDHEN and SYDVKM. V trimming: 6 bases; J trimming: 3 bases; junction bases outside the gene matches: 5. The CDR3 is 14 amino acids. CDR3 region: CASRSDRGYYEQYF. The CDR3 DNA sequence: TGTGCCAGCAGGTCGGACAGGGGGTACTACGAGCAGTACTTC. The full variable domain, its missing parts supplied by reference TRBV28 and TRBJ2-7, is DVKVTQSSRYLVKRTGEKVFLECVQDMDHENMFWYRQDPGLGLRLIYFSYDVKMKEKGDIPEGYSVSREKKERFSLILESASTNQTSMYLCASRSDRGYYEQYFGPGTRLTVT.

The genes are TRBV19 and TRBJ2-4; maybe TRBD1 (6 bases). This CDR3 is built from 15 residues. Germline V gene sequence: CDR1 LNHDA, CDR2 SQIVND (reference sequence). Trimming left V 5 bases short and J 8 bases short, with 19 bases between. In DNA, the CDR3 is TGTGCCAGTAGTGGTCCTCCTCAGGGGATGCACATTCAGTACTTC. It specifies CASSGPPQGMHIQYF. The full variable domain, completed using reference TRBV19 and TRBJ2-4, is DGGITQSPKYLFRKEGQNVTLSCEQNLNHDAMYWYRQDPGQGLRLIYYSQIVNDFQKGDIAEGYSVSREKKESFPLTVTSAQKNPTAFYLCASSGPPQGMHIQYFGAGTRLSVL.

The CDR3 sequence is CASSKNPRDRGRGGELFF. The CDR3 nucleotides read TGTGCCAGCAGCAAAAATCCCAGGGACAGGGGGCGAGGCGGGGAGCTGTTTTTT. The chain has TRBV5-6 and TRBJ2-2; 12 bases fit TRBD1. Trimming at V came to 4 bases and at J to 7 bases, leaving 14 bases not matched to a gene. This CDR3 spans 18 amino acids. Germline V gene lookup returns CDR1 SGHDT and CDR2 YYEEEE.

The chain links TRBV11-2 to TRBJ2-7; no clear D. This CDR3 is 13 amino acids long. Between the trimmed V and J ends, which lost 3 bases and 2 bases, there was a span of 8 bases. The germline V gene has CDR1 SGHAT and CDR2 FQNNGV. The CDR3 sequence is CASSFRATYEQYF. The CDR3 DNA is TGTGCCAGCAGCTTTCGAGCCACCTACGAGCAGTACTTC. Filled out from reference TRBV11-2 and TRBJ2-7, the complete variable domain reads EAGVAQSPRYKIIEKRQSVAFWCNPISGHATLYWYQQILGQGPKLLIQFQNNGVVDDSQLPKDRFSAERLKGVDSTLKIQPAKLEDSAVYLCASSFRATYEQYFGPGTRLTVT.

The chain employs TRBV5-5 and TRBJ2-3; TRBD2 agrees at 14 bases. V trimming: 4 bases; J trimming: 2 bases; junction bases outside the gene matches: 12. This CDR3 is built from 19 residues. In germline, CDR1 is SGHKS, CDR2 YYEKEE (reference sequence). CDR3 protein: CASSLGGLAGDTPTDTQYF. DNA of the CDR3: TGTGCCAGCAGCCTGGGGGGACTAGCGGGAGATACCCCCACAGATACGCAGTATTTT. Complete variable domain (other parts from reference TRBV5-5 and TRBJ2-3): DAGVTQSPTHLIKTRGQQVTLRCSPISGHKSVSWYQQVLGQGPQFIFQYYEKEERGRGNFPDRFSARQFPNYSSELNVNALLLGDSALYLCASSLGGLAGDTPTDTQYFGPGTRLTVL.

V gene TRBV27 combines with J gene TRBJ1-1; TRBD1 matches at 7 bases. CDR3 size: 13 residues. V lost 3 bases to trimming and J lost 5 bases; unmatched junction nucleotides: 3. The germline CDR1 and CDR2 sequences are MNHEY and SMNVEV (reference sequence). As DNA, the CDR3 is TGTGCCAGCAGTTTTGGGACAGATACTGAAGCTTTCTTT. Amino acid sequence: CASSFGTDTEAFF.